Shown below are 4 T cell receptor beta chains from a single sample sequenced in a study of blood T cell repertoires in COVID-19. TCRdb's copy holds only in-frame clones and misses some; the assay was immunoSEQ multiplex PCR. The table shows 250,000 or so clones, with 80% to 90% occurring only once. Sequenced input: PBMCs or T cells enriched from blood (not recorded which). Receptor source: a woman aged 40 to 50 who had been exposed to COVID-19.

Concerning this clone: Other DNA sequences of this sample code for an identical CDR3. The rearrangement links TRBV7-2 to TRBJ2-4; 9 nucleotides align to TRBD1. The germline V gene encodes CDR1 SGHTA and CDR2 FQGNSA. CDR3 length: 15 residues. V was clipped by 6 bases and J by 1 base; unmatched bases: 4. The CDR3 region has the DNA TGTGCCAGCAGGGAGACAGGGGGGGCCAAAAACATTCAGTACTTC. Translation gives CASRETGGAKNIQYF.

The chain combines TRBV7-9 with TRBJ2-1; D uncertain. Per germline, CDR1 SEHNR and CDR2 FQNEAQ (reference sequence). Trimming left V 2 bases short and J 4 bases short, with 21 bases between. The CDR3 extends over 18 amino acids. CDR3 sequence (DNA): TGTGCCAGCAGCTTAAAATCGTACAGCCTCACAAAATACAATGAGCAGTTCTTC. Translation gives CASSLKSYSLTKYNEQFF.

This sequence joins TRBV6-2 or TRBV6-3 and TRBJ2-5, with D perhaps TRBD2 (5 bases). This CDR3 is 14 amino acids long. Trimming removed 3 bases from V and 2 bases from J, with 10 bases in between. Germline assignment: CDR1 MNHEY and CDR2 SVGEGT. CDR3: CASSYVRGQETQYF. Here the CDR3 DNA reads TGTGCCAGCAGTTATGTCCGGGGTCAAGAGACCCAGTACTTC.

The V gene is TRBV7-2, the J gene TRBJ1-1, with 9 bases matching TRBD1. Germline V CDR1 and CDR2: SGHTA, FQGNSA. The CDR3 is made up of 17 amino acids. J was trimmed by 0 bases and V by 4 bases; bases with no gene match: 9. In nucleotides, the CDR3 is TGTGCCAGCAGCTCCCGGGACAGGGCTCGGGTGAACACTGAAGCTTTCTTT. Protein: CASSSRDRARVNTEAFF.